The clone carrying this T cell receptor beta chain has ten or more counts. Its antigen is not known. This sample was included in a study of identical twins. This CDR3 contains 17 residues. V trimming: 2 bases; J trimming: 8 bases; junction bases outside the gene matches: 17. CDR1 is MNHEY and CDR2 is SMNVEV in the germline V gene (reference sequence). Notes on the study in general: Insertions were fewer in abundant cord blood beta clonotypes, whereas memory repertoires showed none of this pattern. The same donors were not followed; conclusions instead depended on cross-sectional statistical analysis. Diverse VJ usage suggested most zero-insertion clonotypes were not invariant T cells.

Template switching created a universal primer site, and the cDNA included unique molecular identifiers. Via MiXCR, TCRdb re-called the 5' RACE reads, giving one row per CDR3 protein. The table includes 350,000 to 450,000 distinct CDR3 sequences, around 20% detected once. The chain links TRBV27 to TRBJ1-2; 7 bases fit TRBD1. This clonotype was sampled from a man aged 45 to 65 in good health. The sample was naive T cells sorted from blood. The CDR3 DNA reads TGTGCCAGCAGTTTAGCAGGAGGGTTAGGGGACAGCGGCGGCTACACCTTC. This sequence encodes CASSLAGGLGDSGGYTF.